These 25 T cell receptor beta chains originate from one sample sequenced in a study of Ad26.COV2.S vaccination and SARS-CoV-2 variants. Treatment described: roughly 20 received Ad26.COV2.S at low or high dose, single or two shots; 5 received placebo; per-sample allocation not given. All samples were drawn on day 63, counting from the first vaccine or placebo injection. Produced via immunoSEQ multiplex PCR; TCRdb's table is partial and in-frame only. The table has 410,000 or so clones, around 92% seen once. The sample consisted of peripheral blood, taken in a trial of Ad26.COV2.S vaccine versus placebo. These receptors originate from a person aged 18 to 65 who received the Ad26.COV2.S COVID-19 vaccine or a placebo.

This clone has more than one count but fewer than ten. This rearrangement joins TRBV7-8 to TRBJ1-1, with 7 bases that match TRBD1. There are 13 residues in the CDR3. Germline values: CDR1 SGHVS, CDR2 FQNEAQ. V was clipped by 5 bases and J by 4 bases; unmatched bases: 4. In DNA, the CDR3 is TGTGCCAGCAGCCACAGGGGCGGCACTGAAGCTTTCTTT. Translation: CASSHRGGTEAFF.

The chain recombines TRBV19 with TRBJ1-2; the D is unclear. CDR3 size: 13 residues. The V end was cut by 5 bases, the J end by 4 bases, with 11 bases between. Looked up from germline, CDR1 is LNHDA and CDR2 is SQIVND (reference sequence). CDR3 DNA: TGTGCCAGTAGTGCCGGGCTCAGCTATGGCTACACCTTC. Translated, it gives CASSAGLSYGYTF.

The genes are TRBV29-1 and TRBJ2-1, with 12 bases aligning to TRBD2. CDR1 is SQVTM and CDR2 is ANQGSEA in the germline V gene. The CDR3 has 14 residues. J gave up 5 bases and V 7 bases, and 6 bases lay outside the gene matches. CDR3 in amino acids: CSARLAGENNEQFF. The CDR3 coding sequence is TGCAGCGCCCGACTAGCGGGGGAGAACAATGAGCAGTTCTTC.

The chain links TRBV7-2 to TRBJ2-7; no definite D call. Germline CDR1 reads SGHTA; CDR2 reads FQGNSA. V was clipped by 1 base and J by 7 bases, with 14 bases between them. The length of the CDR3 is 14 residues. The CDR3 DNA reads as TGTGCCAGCAGCTTAGATTTTGGGCCGGGTGAGCAGTACTTC. Protein: CASSLDFGPGEQYF. Filled out from reference TRBV7-2 and TRBJ2-7, the complete variable domain reads GAGVSQSPSNKVTEKGKDVELRCDPISGHTALYWYRQSLGQGLEFLIYFQGNSAPDKSGLPSDRFSAERTGGSVSTLTIQRTQQEDSAVYLCASSLDFGPGEQYFGPGTRLTVT.

This chain joins TRBV7-2 and TRBJ1-2, with 9 bases matching TRBD1. Looked up from germline, CDR1 is SGHTA and CDR2 is FQGNSA. The CDR3 runs to 14 residues. Trimming took 5 bases from V and 2 from J; bases not matched to a gene: 3. CDR3 sequence reads: CASSTGTGNYGYTF. The CDR3 nucleotides read TGTGCCAGCAGCACCGGGACAGGGAACTATGGCTACACCTTC.

The chain uses TRBV5-4 and TRBJ1-2; D remains ambiguous. Germline CDR1 and CDR2: SGHNT and YYREEE (reference sequence). The CDR3 sequence is 17 residues long. V was cut by 1 base and J by 0 bases, with 16 bases left in between. The CDR3 here is CASSLFVGIQSNYGYTF. CDR3 sequence (DNA): TGTGCCAGCAGCTTGTTTGTCGGGATACAATCTAACTATGGCTACACCTTC.

The chain employs TRBV6-5 and TRBJ1-5; D unclear. The CDR3 sequence is 15 residues long. The V gene lost 6 bases and the J gene lost 2 bases, with 14 bases spanning the gap. The germline V gene encodes CDR1 MNHEY and CDR2 SVGAGI. DNA for the CDR3: TGTGCCAGCAGAGGACCCGGGTCGGGCAATCAGCCCCAGCATTTT. This encodes CASRGPGSGNQPQHF.

V gene TRBV7-9 combines with J gene TRBJ2-7; possibly TRBD1 for D (6 bases). The CDR3 has 16 residues. Germline CDR1 SEHNR, CDR2 FQNEAQ (reference sequence). Trimming left V 5 bases short and J 1 base short, with 18 bases between. The CDR3 DNA reads TGTGCCAGCAGCCAACCTGACAGGACACTTTCCTACGAGCAGTACTTC. This codes for CASSQPDRTLSYEQYF.

This clone has only one observation. The chain uses TRBV19 and TRBJ2-3; unclear D gene. Looked up from germline, CDR1 is LNHDA and CDR2 is SQIVND (reference sequence). The CDR3 is 15 residues long. V lost 2 bases, J lost 3 bases, and 12 bases lay in between. Here the CDR3 reads CASSITTASTDTQYF. CDR3 sequence (DNA): TGTGCCAGTAGTATAACCACGGCTAGTACAGATACGCAGTATTTT.

The chain recombines TRBV3-1 (or the pseudogene TRBV3-2) with TRBJ1-2, with TRBD1 as a possible D gene (5 bases). The ends were cut back, 1 base at V and 0 bases at J, with 15 bases in the middle. The V gene's germline CDR1 is LGHDT and CDR2 YNNKEL (reference sequence). There are 17 residues in the CDR3. The CDR3 DNA is TGTGCCAGCAGCCAAGGAGCAAGGGAAGGGGCTAACTATGGCTACACCTTC. Protein sequence: CASSQGAREGANYGYTF.

Worth noting for this clone: Other DNA sequences of this sample code for an identical CDR3. The chain employs TRBV7-9 and TRBJ2-3; no definite D call. This CDR3 comprises 11 residues. The germline V and J ends were trimmed by 4 bases and 2 bases, with 1 base remaining between them. Per the germline V gene, CDR1 is SEHNR and CDR2 is FQNEAQ (reference sequence). The CDR3 DNA sequence: TGTGCCAGCAGCTCCACAGATACGCAGTATTTT. Translated: CASSSTDTQYF.

The V and J genes are TRBV10-3 and TRBJ2-7; TRBD1 agrees at 7 bases. Per the germline V gene, CDR1 is ENHRY and CDR2 is SYGVKD. The trim removed 6 bases at V and 0 bases at J, leaving 5 bases unmatched. This CDR3 is built from 14 residues. This CDR3 is CAIRSGTDSYEQYF. As DNA, the CDR3 is TGTGCCATCAGGTCCGGGACAGACTCCTACGAGCAGTACTTC.

Points on this clone: An end of the junction does not agree with germline; a read error may underlie this. The same CDR3 can be traced to other DNA sequences in this sample. The V and J genes are TRBV15 and TRBJ1-6, with 7 positions matching TRBD1. The CDR3 is 17 amino acids. Germline values: CDR1 LNHNV, CDR2 YYDKDF (reference sequence). CDR3 residues: CATSRDRGGTVNSPLHF. For the CDR3, the DNA is TGCGCCACCAGCAGAGATCGGGGGGGGACAGTGAATTCACCCCTCCACTTT.

The gene calls are TRBV7-6 and TRBJ1-3, with a possible D match to TRBD1 (5 bases). The CDR3 totals 16 residues. Germline CDR1 reads SGHVS; CDR2 reads FNYEAQ. V was trimmed by 7 bases and J by 3 bases, leaving 19 bases between them. The CDR3 sequence is CASNRGPGAGGNTIYF. CDR3 in DNA: TGTGCCAGCAACCGAGGACCTGGGGCAGGTGGAAACACCATATATTTT.

A single count supports this clone. V and J are TRBV28 and TRBJ1-2, with 7 nucleotides matching TRBD1. J was trimmed by 5 bases and V by 5 bases; bases with no gene match: 11. The CDR3 is made up of 15 amino acids. Germline CDR1 is MDHEN and CDR2 is SYDVKM. CDR3 loop: CASSGTAPSWYGYTF. DNA for the CDR3: TGTGCCAGCAGTGGGACAGCGCCTTCATGGTATGGCTACACCTTC.

This chain connects TRBV7-2 to TRBJ1-4; D is perhaps TRBD1 (5 bases). The CDR3 covers 15 residues. V was cut by 4 bases and J by 11 bases, with 20 bases left in between. CDR1 is SGHTA, CDR2 FQGNSA, per germline. CDR3 protein: CASSSYPGLVGKLFF. The CDR3 DNA reads as TGTGCCAGCAGCTCCTATCCGGGACTTGTAGGTAAACTGTTTTTT.

The chain uses TRBV7-2 and TRBJ1-1; 7 nucleotides align to TRBD1. V was pared by 5 bases and J by 4 bases, with 7 bases of the junction left unmatched. The germline V gene has CDR1 SGHTA and CDR2 FQGNSA. The CDR3 consists of 14 residues. Here the CDR3 DNA reads TGTGCCAGCAGCCCCAGACAGGGTACCACTGAAGCTTTCTTT. The encoded protein is CASSPRQGTTEAFF.

The rearrangement links TRBV5-1 to TRBJ1-3; the match to TRBD1 covers 8 bases. The CDR3 loop spans 18 amino acids. With 3 bases clipped from V and 2 bases from J, the junction kept 13 bases outside the gene matches. The V gene's germline CDR1 is SGHRS and CDR2 YFSETQ. CDR3 coding DNA: TGCGCCAGCAGCTACTTACCTACCCAGGGGGCAGCTGGAAACACCATATATTTT. Its protein product is CASSYLPTQGAAGNTIYF. Looking up the rest from reference TRBV5-1 and TRBJ1-3 gives the full variable domain: KAGVTQTPRYLIKTRGQQVTLSCSPISGHRSVSWYQQTPGQGLQFLFEYFSETQRNKGNFPGRFSGRQFSNSRSEMNVSTLELGDSALYLCASSYLPTQGAAGNTIYFGEGSWLTVV.

The gene calls are TRBV6-4 and TRBJ2-3; 8 bases are a match to TRBD2. V gave up 0 bases and J gave up 2 bases; unmatched junction bases: 10. The germline CDR1 and CDR2 sequences are MRHNA and SNTAGT. This CDR3 has 18 residues. The CDR3, as DNA: TGTGCCAGCAGTGACTCGGCCCTAGCGGGCGCCCCCACAGATACGCAGTATTTT. This encodes CASSDSALAGAPTDTQYF.

This rearrangement joins TRBV10-3 to TRBJ1-5; D is perhaps TRBD1 (6 bases). Per the germline V gene, CDR1 is ENHRY and CDR2 is SYGVKD. Trimming stripped 8 bases from V and 7 bases from J, with 21 bases between. CDR3 length: 15 residues. CDR3 DNA sequence: TGTGCCATCTCTACCTCCGGGACATCAGAACAGCCCCAGCATTTT. It specifies CAISTSGTSEQPQHF.

The genes are TRBV24-1 and TRBJ1-5, with D hard to call. Per the germline V gene, CDR1 is KGHDR and CDR2 is SFDVKD. This CDR3 is 16 amino acids long. CDR3 nucleotide sequence: TGTGCGACCCCGGGAAAACGAAACCCCTACAATCAGCCCCAGCATTTT. It is translated as CATPGKRNPYNQPQHF.

The chain joins TRBV7-9 to TRBJ2-2; 9 nucleotides agree with TRBD1. CDR1 is SEHNR and CDR2 is FQNEAQ in the germline V gene (reference sequence). CDR3 length: 14 amino acids. The trim removed 11 bases at V and 1 base at J, leaving 5 bases unmatched. The CDR3 spells CAPRTGVNTGELFF. The CDR3 region has the DNA TGTGCCCCTCGGACAGGGGTGAACACCGGGGAGCTGTTTTTT.

This sequence joins TRBV7-8 and TRBJ2-7; possible D gene TRBD1, 5 bases. CDR1 SGHVS and CDR2 FQNEAQ come from the germline V gene. The V and J ends lost 5 bases and 5 bases respectively, with 25 bases between them. This CDR3 region has 17 residues. This chain's CDR3 is CASSPSAVPGYLDEQYF. CDR3 bases: TGTGCCAGCAGCCCAAGTGCCGTCCCAGGGTATCTCGACGAGCAGTACTTC. The full variable domain, in which reference TRBV7-8 and TRBJ2-7 provide the parts outside the CDR3, is GAGVSQSPRYKVAKRGQDVALRCDPISGHVSLFWYQQALGQGPEFLTYFQNEAQLDKSGLPSDRFFAERPEGSVSTLKIQRTQQEDSAVYLCASSPSAVPGYLDEQYFGPGTRLTVT.

The chain links TRBV4-1 to TRBJ2-6, with TRBD1 matching 7 bases. The CDR3 contains 16 residues. Germline CDR1 reads MGHRA; CDR2 reads YSYEKL. The junction had 3 bases not matched to a gene; V was cut back by 4 bases and J by 0 bases. CDR3 region: CASSPGDSSGANVLTF. In DNA form, the CDR3 reads TGCGCCAGCAGCCCCGGGGACAGCTCTGGGGCCAACGTCCTGACTTTC.

V is TRBV10-1 and J is TRBJ1-2, with 8 bases identical to TRBD1. The CDR3 totals 18 residues. V lost 2 bases to trimming and J lost 7 bases; unmatched junction nucleotides: 18. Germline V gene lookup returns CDR1 WNHNN and CDR2 SYGVQD (reference sequence). The CDR3 sequence is CASSERGAAGGPRTGYTF. CDR3 sequence (DNA): TGCGCCAGCAGTGAGAGGGGGGCGGCAGGGGGCCCCCGGACTGGCTACACCTTC.